The 31 T cell receptor beta chains below all came from one sample that was sequenced in a study of blood T cell repertoires in COVID-19. Method: immunoSEQ multiplex PCR; TCRdb's copy keeps in-frame clones and lacks some. The sample holds 240,000 or so clones, around 88% seen once. The specimen was peripheral blood. These receptors originate from a woman aged 25-40 years who had recovered from COVID-19.

The V call is TRBV6-5, the J call TRBJ1-2, with D perhaps matching TRBD1 (5 bases). Trimming left V 8 bases short and J 6 bases short, with 10 bases between. This CDR3 comprises 11 residues. Germline V gives CDR1 MNHEY, CDR2 SVGAGI. The CDR3 DNA reads as TGTGCCAGCCGCCGGGGGGATGGCTACACCTTC. It yields the protein CASRRGDGYTF.

The chain couples TRBV6-5 to TRBJ2-1, with 15 bases lining up with TRBD2. V gave up 5 bases and J gave up 15 bases; unmatched junction bases: 11. This CDR3 spans 15 amino acids. In germline, CDR1 is MNHEY, CDR2 SVGAGI. Written as DNA, the CDR3 is TGTGCCAGCAGTACGGGACTAGCGGGGGGACGGCCATTGTTCTTC. Amino acids: CASSTGLAGGRPLFF.

This clone has a handful of counts. This chain connects TRBV7-2 to TRBJ2-2, with 13 nucleotides matching TRBD2. V was clipped by 1 base and J by 4 bases; unmatched bases: 6. Germline-derived CDR1 and CDR2 are SGHTA and FQGNSA. The CDR3 loop spans 18 amino acids. The CDR3 region has the DNA TGTGCCAGCAGCTTAGGGGCACTAGCGGGGGGGCCCACCGGGGAGCTGTTTTTT. Its protein is CASSLGALAGGPTGELFF.

This clone was seen just once. CDR3 nucleotides: TGCGCCAGCAGCTTTAGCGGGGGGGCCTCGGCAGATACGCAGTATTTT. Amino acid sequence: CASSFSGGASADTQYF. V is TRBV5-1 and J is TRBJ2-3, with 11 bases identical to TRBD2. The V gene's germline CDR1 is SGHRS and CDR2 YFSETQ. Losses at the gene ends were 2 bases for V and 4 bases for J; bases not matched to a gene: 6. The CDR3 runs to 16 residues.

The V and J genes are TRBV3-1 (or the pseudogene TRBV3-2) and TRBJ2-7; 8 bases align to TRBD2. J lost 3 bases, V lost 6 bases, and 7 bases had no gene match. Looked up from germline, CDR1 is LGHDT and CDR2 is YNNKEL (reference sequence). The CDR3 sequence is 14 residues long. CDR3 region: CASSPTGTSYEQYF. The CDR3 DNA sequence: TGTGCCAGCAGTCCGACCGGGACTAGCTACGAGCAGTACTTC.

V and J are TRBV18 and TRBJ2-5; perhaps TRBD2 as D (5 bases). CDR3 length: 12 residues. Germline V gene data show CDR1 as KGHSH and CDR2 as LQKENI. V lost 6 bases and J lost 7, with 12 bases in between. The CDR3 region has the DNA TGTGCCAGCTCTCCCCCTGAGGGGACCCAGTACTTC. This sequence encodes CASSPPEGTQYF.

This clone was seen just once. The V call is TRBV29-1, the J call TRBJ2-7; 9 bases are a match to TRBD1. The CDR3 has 13 residues. CDR1 is SQVTM and CDR2 is ANQGSEA in the germline V gene. Trimming took 7 bases from V and 5 from J; bases not matched to a gene: 9. The CDR3 bases are TGCAGCGCCACGGACAGGGGTTGGGACGAGCAGTACTTC. It specifies CSATDRGWDEQYF.

The gene calls are TRBV11-1 and TRBJ2-5; TRBD2 might be the D (6 bases). Germline V CDR1 and CDR2: SGHAT, FQDESV (reference sequence). Trimming shortened V by 1 base and J by 5 bases, and 14 bases separated the two germline ends. This CDR3 has 15 residues. The CDR3 DNA sequence: TGTGCCAGCAGCTTAGGGGTCTCTCGGGAGGAGACCCAGTACTTC. It is translated as CASSLGVSREETQYF.

This chain uses TRBV18 with TRBJ2-5; D may be TRBD2 (6 bases). The germline CDR1 and CDR2 sequences are KGHSH and LQKENI. CDR3 length equals 15 residues. V gave up 5 bases and J gave up 1 base, with 14 bases separating them. The CDR3 here is CASSTFAGTQETQYF. Here the CDR3 DNA reads TGTGCCAGCTCAACTTTTGCGGGGACCCAAGAGACCCAGTACTTC.

This clone was counted once. The chain combines TRBV11-3 with TRBJ2-1, with 10 positions matching TRBD1. Germline V gene sequence: CDR1 SGHNT, CDR2 YENEEA. J was trimmed by 10 bases and V by 3 bases; bases with no gene match: 9. CDR3 length: 15 residues. This chain's CDR3 is CASSFRLGQGYEQFF. The CDR3 DNA reads TGTGCCAGCAGCTTCCGCCTGGGACAGGGGTACGAGCAGTTCTTC.

The chain links TRBV12-5 to TRBJ2-3; 8 nucleotides line up with TRBD1. Germline values: CDR1 LGHNT, CDR2 FRNRAP. This CDR3 has 14 residues. The junction had 6 bases not matched to a gene; V was cut back by 6 bases and J by 4 bases. The chain's CDR3 is CASGSTGAADTQYF. The CDR3 region has the DNA TGTGCTAGTGGGTCGACAGGGGCGGCAGATACGCAGTATTTT.

This clone was seen only a few times. This chain links TRBV6-5 with TRBJ2-7; 9 bases map to TRBD1. The CDR3 length is 16 residues. The trim removed 4 bases at V and 3 bases at J, leaving 10 bases unmatched. Germline V gene sequence: CDR1 MNHEY, CDR2 SVGAGI. The CDR3 DNA reads TGTGCCAGCAGTTTCAAGCAGGACAGGGGCATCTACGAGCAGTACTTC. It encodes CASSFKQDRGIYEQYF.

The J gene is TRBJ1-6, the V gene TRBV7-9; TRBD1 might be the D (5 bases). The germline V gene encodes CDR1 SEHNR and CDR2 FQNEAQ (reference sequence). The CDR3 has 16 residues. The V and J ends lost 7 bases and 3 bases respectively, with 16 bases between them. CDR3 nucleotide sequence: TGTGCCAGCACCCCTTCCGGGGGGGTCTATAATTCACCCCTCCACTTT. Its translation is CASTPSGGVYNSPLHF.

The genes are TRBV6-5 and TRBJ2-7; the D gene is possibly TRBD1 (6 bases). The CDR3 has 15 amino acids. The germline V and J ends were trimmed by 6 bases and 2 bases, with 17 bases remaining between them. CDR1 and CDR2 (germline): MNHEY, SVGAGI. The CDR3 protein is CASSQNREATYEQYF. The CDR3 coding sequence is TGTGCCAGCAGCCAAAACAGGGAAGCTACCTACGAGCAGTACTTC.

This chain joins TRBV11-2 and TRBJ1-2, with D possibly matching TRBD1 (6 bases). Germline CDR1 SGHAT, CDR2 FQNNGV. The CDR3 totals 13 residues. V gave up 3 bases and J gave up 7 bases, with 12 bases separating them. For the CDR3, the DNA is TGTGCCAGCAGCTTTATACAGGGTGCTGGCTACACCTTC. Translating it yields CASSFIQGAGYTF.

The V gene is TRBV7-9, the J gene TRBJ1-2; TRBD1 aligns across 7 bases. This CDR3 has 15 residues. Per germline, CDR1 SEHNR and CDR2 FQNEAQ (reference sequence). The junction had 7 bases not matched to a gene; V was cut back by 5 bases and J by 1 base. CDR3 region: CASSIYRGSNYGYTF. The CDR3 DNA is TGTGCCAGCAGCATTTACAGGGGTAGTAACTATGGCTACACCTTC.

J is TRBJ2-2 and V is TRBV7-2, with 7 bases lining up with TRBD1. From germline, CDR1 is SGHTA and CDR2 FQGNSA. After removal of 1 base from V and 0 bases from J, the junction contained 2 bases not matched to a gene. The CDR3 runs 16 residues. CDR3 loop: CASSLVGTANTGELFF. The CDR3 DNA reads as TGTGCCAGCAGCTTAGTGGGGACAGCGAACACCGGGGAGCTGTTTTTT.

The gene calls are TRBV5-1 and TRBJ1-3, with 9 bases identical to TRBD1. The germline V gene has CDR1 SGHRS and CDR2 YFSETQ. The CDR3 covers 14 residues. V shed 4 bases, J shed 4 bases, and the junction held 3 bases outside the gene matches. The CDR3 nucleotides are TGCGCCAGCAGCCCGGACAGGGGCGGAAACACCATATATTTT. Translating it yields CASSPDRGGNTIYF.

The V and J genes are TRBV3-1 (or the pseudogene TRBV3-2) and TRBJ2-7; TRBD2 aligns across 8 bases. The CDR3 loop spans 14 amino acids. CDR1 and CDR2 (germline): LGHDT, YNNKEL (reference sequence). V lost 4 bases, J lost 4 bases, and 6 bases stayed unmatched. The CDR3 sequence: CASSPPGLGYEQYF. The CDR3 coding sequence is TGTGCCAGCAGCCCTCCGGGACTAGGGTACGAGCAGTACTTC.

The genes are TRBV11-2 and TRBJ1-4; perhaps TRBD1 as D (5 bases). V gave up 7 bases and J gave up 7 bases, with 7 bases separating them. The CDR3 runs to 11 residues. Germline V CDR1 and CDR2: SGHAT, FQNNGV. The CDR3 here is CASTGFEKLFF. As DNA, the CDR3 is TGTGCCAGCACAGGGTTTGAAAAACTGTTTTTT.

The chain links TRBV7-3 to TRBJ2-1; 10 bases fit TRBD1. Trimming removed 5 bases from V and 6 bases from J; junction bases left unmatched: 13. The CDR3 covers 17 residues. CDR1 is SGHTA, CDR2 FQGTGA, per germline. The CDR3 nucleotides are TGTGCCAGCAGCCACTACCCTGGGACAGGGGTGGCCAATGAGCAGTTCTTC. Its protein is CASSHYPGTGVANEQFF.

This rearrangement joins TRBV14 to TRBJ2-7; 11 bases map to TRBD1. The V gene end was trimmed by 6 bases and the J gene end by 3 bases; junction bases not matched to a gene: 4. Germline-derived CDR1 and CDR2 are SGHDN and FVKESK. This CDR3 region has 14 residues. The CDR3 here is CASSPGTGGYEQYF. The CDR3 DNA sequence: TGTGCCAGCAGTCCCGGGACAGGGGGCTACGAGCAGTACTTC.

This chain uses TRBV5-1 with TRBJ2-1; the match to TRBD2 covers 8 bases. Germline trimming cut 2 bases from V and 8 bases from J; bases unmatched to any gene: 9. CDR3 length: 15 residues. In germline, CDR1 is SGHRS, CDR2 YFSETQ. The CDR3 DNA sequence: TGCGCCAGCAGCTTTAATCCGGGGGGGCAGGATGAGCAGTTCTTC. Its translation is CASSFNPGGQDEQFF.

V is TRBV2 and J is TRBJ2-7, with 8 bases lining up with TRBD2. Per germline, CDR1 SNHLY and CDR2 FYNNEI. J was trimmed by 2 bases and V by 7 bases; bases with no gene match: 10. The CDR3 contains 15 residues. The CDR3 spells CASTPMRGVTYEQYF. CDR3 nucleotides: TGTGCCAGCACCCCGATGCGGGGGGTAACCTACGAGCAGTACTTC.

V and J are TRBV6-2 or TRBV6-3 and TRBJ2-3, with 13 bases lining up with TRBD2. This CDR3 region has 20 residues. The ends lost 0 bases at V and 0 bases at J; junction bases unmatched: 9. CDR1 is MNHEY, CDR2 SVGEGT, per germline. CDR3 protein: CASSYSSGLAGAFSTDTQYF. CDR3 sequence (DNA): TGTGCCAGCAGTTACTCGTCCGGACTAGCGGGGGCATTTAGCACAGATACGCAGTATTTT.

The V gene is TRBV10-1, the J gene TRBJ1-1, with D maybe TRBD1 (6 bases). Per germline, CDR1 WNHNN and CDR2 SYGVQD (reference sequence). V lost 6 bases and J lost 3, with 14 bases in between. The CDR3 consists of 14 residues. CDR3 amino acids: CASSPNGGYTEAFF. In DNA, the CDR3 is TGCGCCAGCAGCCCTAATGGGGGCTACACTGAAGCTTTCTTT.

The chain combines TRBV5-1 with TRBJ1-1; tentatively, D is TRBD1 (6 bases). Germline V gives CDR1 SGHRS, CDR2 YFSETQ. Between the trimmed V and J ends, which lost 3 bases and 5 bases, there was a span of 20 bases. CDR3 length equals 16 residues. The CDR3 sequence is CASSSYADSDRTEAFF. The DNA for the CDR3 is TGCGCCAGCAGCTCCTATGCTGACTCCGACAGGACTGAAGCTTTCTTT.

The V and J genes are TRBV7-6 and TRBJ1-5; possibly TRBD1 for D (5 bases). Germline V gene data show CDR1 as SGHVS and CDR2 as FNYEAQ. CDR3 length: 13 amino acids. V was cut by 5 bases and J by 4 bases, with 9 bases left in between. The DNA for the CDR3 is TGTGCCAGCAGCCCACAGGAAAATCAGCCCCAGCATTTT. It encodes CASSPQENQPQHF. Full variable domain (rest looked up from reference TRBV7-6 and TRBJ1-5): GAGVSQSPRYKVTKRGQDVALRCDPISGHVSLYWYRQALGQGPEFLTYFNYEAQQDKSGLPNDRFSAERPEGSISTLTIQRTEQRDSAMYRCASSPQENQPQHFGDGTRLSIL.

This chain connects TRBV11-2 to TRBJ1-1; 9 bases are shared with TRBD1. CDR3 length: 14 amino acids. V shed 5 bases and J 10 bases; nucleotides not matched to a gene: 11. Germline V gene data show CDR1 as SGHAT and CDR2 as FQNNGV. CDR3 region: CASSPPRGDRVAFF. DNA of the CDR3: TGTGCCAGCAGCCCCCCGAGGGGGGACAGGGTAGCTTTCTTT. The full variable domain, completed using reference TRBV11-2 and TRBJ1-1, is EAGVAQSPRYKIIEKRQSVAFWCNPISGHATLYWYQQILGQGPKLLIQFQNNGVVDDSQLPKDRFSAERLKGVDSTLKIQPAKLEDSAVYLCASSPPRGDRVAFFGQGTRLTVV.

Here the CDR3 reads CAWSLGSTPGNTIYF. CDR3 nucleotide sequence: TGTGCCTGGAGTTTAGGATCGACTCCTGGAAACACCATATATTTT. The chain is built from TRBV30 and TRBJ1-3; D ambiguous. Trimming cost V 2 bases and J 2 bases, with 13 bases left between them. The CDR3 contains 15 residues. CDR1 is GTSNPN, CDR2 SVGIG, per germline (reference sequence).

The V and J genes are TRBV2 and TRBJ1-2; D remains ambiguous. CDR1 and CDR2 (germline): SNHLY, FYNNEI. V lost 4 bases to trimming and J lost 8 bases, with 17 bases between them. This CDR3 region has 14 residues. CDR3 in DNA: TGTGCCAGCAGTGGTGGGCAGACCCTTTTAGGCTACACCTTC. This encodes CASSGGQTLLGYTF.